This T cell receptor (beta chain) was recovered during a study of shared clonotypes between healthy human individuals. Sequenced by immunoSEQ multiplex PCR; TCRdb stores in-frame clones only, minus some. The table shows fewer than 1.4 million clones, with approximately 80% occurring only once. Trimming cost V 5 bases and J 5 bases, with 15 bases left between them. The CDR3 has 14 amino acids. From germline, CDR1 is MNHNS and CDR2 SASEGT. The source of this sequence is a man between 18 and 29 years old in good health. Some clones in this sample may be carry-over from other donors' samples. The sequenced material came from memory CD4+ T cells from PBMCs. Subset given: CD45RA-negative fraction. The chain employs TRBV6-1 and TRBJ2-5; D is undetermined. CDR3 bases: TGTGCCAGCAGTCCGGACCCCATCGGGGAGACCCAGTACTTC. Protein: CASSPDPIGETQYF.